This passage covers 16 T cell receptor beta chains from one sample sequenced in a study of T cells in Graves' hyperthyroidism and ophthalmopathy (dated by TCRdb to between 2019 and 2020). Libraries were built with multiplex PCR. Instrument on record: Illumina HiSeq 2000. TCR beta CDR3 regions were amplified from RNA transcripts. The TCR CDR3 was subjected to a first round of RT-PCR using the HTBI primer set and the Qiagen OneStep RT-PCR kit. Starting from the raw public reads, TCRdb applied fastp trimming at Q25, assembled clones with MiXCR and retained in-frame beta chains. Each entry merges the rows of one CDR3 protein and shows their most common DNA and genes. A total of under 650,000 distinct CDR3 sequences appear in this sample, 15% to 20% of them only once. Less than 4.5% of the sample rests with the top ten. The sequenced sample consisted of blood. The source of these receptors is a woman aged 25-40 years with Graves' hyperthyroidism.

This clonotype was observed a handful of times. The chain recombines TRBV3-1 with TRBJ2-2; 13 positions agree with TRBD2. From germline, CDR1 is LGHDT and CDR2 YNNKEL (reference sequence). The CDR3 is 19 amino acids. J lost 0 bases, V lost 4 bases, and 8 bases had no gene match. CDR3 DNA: TGTGCCAGCAGCCCTGGGACTAGCGGGACCTTGCCGAACACCGGGGAGCTGTTTTTT. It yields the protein CASSPGTSGTLPNTGELFF.

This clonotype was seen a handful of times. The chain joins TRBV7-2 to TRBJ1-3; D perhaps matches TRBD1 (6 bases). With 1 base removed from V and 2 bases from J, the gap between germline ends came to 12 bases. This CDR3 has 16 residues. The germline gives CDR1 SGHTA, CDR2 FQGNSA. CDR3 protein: CASSLVGGQAGNTIYF. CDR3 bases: TGTGCCAGCAGCTTAGTGGGGGGGCAGGCTGGAAACACCATATATTTT.

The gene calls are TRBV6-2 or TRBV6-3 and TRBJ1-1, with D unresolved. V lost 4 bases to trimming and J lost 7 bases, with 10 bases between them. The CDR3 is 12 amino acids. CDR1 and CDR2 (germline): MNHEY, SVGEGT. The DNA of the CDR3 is TGTGCCAGCAGTTCCTTGGACCTTGAAGCTTTCTTT. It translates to CASSSLDLEAFF.

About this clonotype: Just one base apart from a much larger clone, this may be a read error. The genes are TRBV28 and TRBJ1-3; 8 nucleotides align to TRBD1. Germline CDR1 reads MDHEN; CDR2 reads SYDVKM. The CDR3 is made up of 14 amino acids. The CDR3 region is CAGSYRGRGNTIYF. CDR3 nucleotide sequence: TGTGCCGGCAGTTACAGGGGGAGGGGAAACACCATATATTTT. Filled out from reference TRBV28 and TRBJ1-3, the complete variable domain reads DVKVTQSSRYLVKRTGEKVFLECVQDMDHENMFWYRQDPGLGLRLIYFSYDVKMKEKGDIPEGYSVSREKKERFSLILESASTNQTSMYLCAGSYRGRGNTIYFGEGSWLTVV.

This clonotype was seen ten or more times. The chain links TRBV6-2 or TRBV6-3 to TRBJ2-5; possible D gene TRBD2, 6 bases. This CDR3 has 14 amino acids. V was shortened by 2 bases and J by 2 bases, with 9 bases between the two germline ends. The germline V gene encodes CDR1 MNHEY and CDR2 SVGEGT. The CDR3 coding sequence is TGTGCCAGCAGTTACCGGGACTCACAAGAGACCCAGTACTTC. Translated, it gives CASSYRDSQETQYF.

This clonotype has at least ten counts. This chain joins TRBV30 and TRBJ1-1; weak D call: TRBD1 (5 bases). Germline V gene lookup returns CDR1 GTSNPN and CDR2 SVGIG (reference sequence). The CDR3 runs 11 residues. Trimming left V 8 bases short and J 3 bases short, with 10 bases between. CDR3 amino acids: CARGEDTEAFF. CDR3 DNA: TGTGCCCGGGGGGAGGACACTGAAGCTTTCTTT.

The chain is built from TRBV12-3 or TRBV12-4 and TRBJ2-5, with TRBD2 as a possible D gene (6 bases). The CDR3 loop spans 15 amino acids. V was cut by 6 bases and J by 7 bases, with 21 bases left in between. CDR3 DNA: TGTGCCAGCAGACCGGCCGGGACTTTCGGTAGGACCCAGTACTTC. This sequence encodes CASRPAGTFGRTQYF.

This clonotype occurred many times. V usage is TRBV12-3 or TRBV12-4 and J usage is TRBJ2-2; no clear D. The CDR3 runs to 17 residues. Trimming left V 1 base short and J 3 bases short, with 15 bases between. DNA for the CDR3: TGTGCCAGCAGTTTAGGGTCCCGGCTCACAGACACCGGGGAGCTGTTTTTT. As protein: CASSLGSRLTDTGELFF.

The CDR3 sequence: CSARGLAGSEQYF. The DNA for the CDR3 is TGCAGTGCTAGAGGACTAGCGGGATCCGAGCAGTACTTC. The chain links TRBV20-1 to TRBJ2-7; 11 bases are a match to TRBD2. With 1 base clipped from V and 6 bases from J, the junction kept 2 bases outside the gene matches. Germline CDR1 DFQATT, CDR2 SNEGSKA (reference sequence). This CDR3 spans 13 amino acids.

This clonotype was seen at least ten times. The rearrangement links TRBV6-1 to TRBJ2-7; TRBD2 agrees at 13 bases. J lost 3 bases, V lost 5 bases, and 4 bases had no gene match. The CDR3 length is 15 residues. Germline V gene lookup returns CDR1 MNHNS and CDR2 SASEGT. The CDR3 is CASSPLAGGFYEQYF. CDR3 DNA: TGTGCCAGCAGTCCACTAGCGGGAGGGTTCTACGAGCAGTACTTC.

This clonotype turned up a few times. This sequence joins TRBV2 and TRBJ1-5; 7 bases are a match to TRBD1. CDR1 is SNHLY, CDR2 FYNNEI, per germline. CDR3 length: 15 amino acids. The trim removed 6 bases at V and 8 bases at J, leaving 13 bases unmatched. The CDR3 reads CASRTGTVRNEPQHF. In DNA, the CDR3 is TGTGCCAGCAGAACCGGGACAGTCCGGAACGAGCCCCAGCATTTT.

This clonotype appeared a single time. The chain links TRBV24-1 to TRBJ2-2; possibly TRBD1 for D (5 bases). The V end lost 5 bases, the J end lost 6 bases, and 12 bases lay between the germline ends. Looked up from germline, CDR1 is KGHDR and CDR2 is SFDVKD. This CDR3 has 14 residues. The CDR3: CATSVPGFAGELFF. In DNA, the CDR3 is TGTGCCACCAGTGTTCCAGGGTTCGCCGGGGAGCTGTTTTTT.

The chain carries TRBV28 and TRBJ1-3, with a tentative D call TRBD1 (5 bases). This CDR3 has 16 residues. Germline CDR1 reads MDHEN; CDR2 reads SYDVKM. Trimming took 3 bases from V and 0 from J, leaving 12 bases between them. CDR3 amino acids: CASSFPPGGSGNTIYF. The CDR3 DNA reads TGTGCCAGCAGTTTTCCTCCCGGGGGCTCTGGAAACACCATATATTTT.

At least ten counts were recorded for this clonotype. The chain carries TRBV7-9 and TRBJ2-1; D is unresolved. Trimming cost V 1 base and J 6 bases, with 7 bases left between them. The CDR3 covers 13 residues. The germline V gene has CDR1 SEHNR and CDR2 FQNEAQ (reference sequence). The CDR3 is CASSLVVANEQFF. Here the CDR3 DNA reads TGTGCCAGCAGCTTAGTTGTAGCCAATGAGCAGTTCTTC.

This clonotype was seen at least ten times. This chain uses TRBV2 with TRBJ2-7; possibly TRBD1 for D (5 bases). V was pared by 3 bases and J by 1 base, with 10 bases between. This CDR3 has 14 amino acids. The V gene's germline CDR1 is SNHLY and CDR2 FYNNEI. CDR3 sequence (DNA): TGTGCCAGCAGTGAGGGGCTTCGTTCCTACGAGCAGTACTTC. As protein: CASSEGLRSYEQYF.

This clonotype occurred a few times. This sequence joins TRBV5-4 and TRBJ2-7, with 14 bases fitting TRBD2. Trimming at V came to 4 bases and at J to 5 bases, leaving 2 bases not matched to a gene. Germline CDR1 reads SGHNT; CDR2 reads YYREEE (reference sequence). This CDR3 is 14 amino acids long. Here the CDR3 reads CASSPTSGRDEQYF. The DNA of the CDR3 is TGTGCCAGCAGCCCGACTAGCGGGAGGGACGAGCAGTACTTC.